Sequencing of this TCR beta chain was carried out in a study of regulatory and conventional T cells in RAG deficiency. Sequencing was performed with immunoSEQ multiplex PCR; in TCRdb, only in-frame clones are kept and a portion is missing. Among just over 30,000 clones listed, around 96% were seen once. Concerning this clone itself: Its matching antigen is unknown.

Notes on the study in general: Patient subsets had shorter CDR3s; Omenn Treg-Tconv overlap exceeded 85%. Treg unique TCR beta sequences were approximately 100-fold fewer in Omenn syndrome and CID/AS patients than controls. Sorted Omenn CD25-high CD127-low cells may not be bona fide Tregs.

Germline CDR1 and CDR2: SQVTM and ANQGSEA. Trimming took off 6 bases at V and 4 bases at J, with 12 bases between the two ends. The CDR3 has 12 residues. Blood CD4+ CD25-low CD127-high conventional T cells supplied the genomic DNA template. The sample was also linked to a second study, of regulatory T cells. That paper adds: Primers: 52 TRBV forward and 13 TRBJ reverse. Patient repertoires had restricted TRB V-J pairs and skewed V and J usage, most in Tregs.

Sequencing input: CD25- CD4+ T cells sorted from blood. The chain recombines TRBV29-1 with TRBJ1-2; a possible D gene is TRBD1 (5 bases). The receptor was derived from a human donor in good health. The CDR3 DNA reads TGCAGCGTGGGAACAGGTCTCTATGGCTACACCTTC. It translates to CSVGTGLYGYTF.